Following are 16 T cell receptor beta chains from one sample sequenced in a study of T cells in Graves' hyperthyroidism and ophthalmopathy. Amplification targeted TCR beta CDR3 regions from RNA transcripts. The HTBI primer set was used in a first-round RT-PCR of the TCR CDR3. Each CDR3 protein gets one entry after TCRdb re-called the multiplex PCR reads with MiXCR. The sample consists of roughly 570,000 distinct CDR3 sequences, 15% to 17% of them appearing once. Source material: blood. The origin of the receptors is a woman aged 25 to 45 with Graves' hyperthyroidism.

The genes are TRBV6-9 and TRBJ2-6; D is undetermined. The length of the CDR3 is 20 residues. The germline CDR1 and CDR2 sequences are MNHGY and SVAAGI. The germline V and J ends were trimmed by 6 bases and 0 bases, with 24 bases remaining between them. Here the CDR3 DNA reads TGTGCCAGCAGCCCCACCCGGCGGCCGGGTCTTTACTCTGGGGCCAACGTCCTGACTTTC. This encodes CASSPTRRPGLYSGANVLTF.

This clonotype appeared a few times. V gene TRBV4-1 combines with J gene TRBJ1-1; a weak D match, TRBD1 (5 bases). Germline V gene sequence: CDR1 MGHRA, CDR2 YSYEKL. CDR3 length: 14 amino acids. V was shortened by 0 bases and J by 5 bases, with 10 bases between the two germline ends. CDR3 protein: CASSQEGAWTEAFF. CDR3 nucleotides: TGCGCCAGCAGCCAAGAAGGGGCATGGACTGAAGCTTTCTTT.

The rearrangement uses TRBV19 and TRBJ2-1; 8 nucleotides align to TRBD2. Germline V gene sequence: CDR1 LNHDA, CDR2 SQIVND (reference sequence). With V trimmed by 3 bases and J by 2 bases, 18 bases remained unmatched. The CDR3 covers 20 residues. The CDR3 nucleotides read TGTGCCAGTAGTATTGTGGGGGCATCGACTAGCGAGTTACCCTACAATGAGCAGTTCTTC. As protein: CASSIVGASTSELPYNEQFF. Using reference TRBV19 and TRBJ2-1 for the parts outside the CDR3, the full variable domain is DGGITQSPKYLFRKEGQNVTLSCEQNLNHDAMYWYRQDPGQGLRLIYYSQIVNDFQKGDIAEGYSVSREKKESFPLTVTSAQKNPTAFYLCASSIVGASTSELPYNEQFFGPGTRLTVL.

This clonotype was detected many times. This sequence joins TRBV4-2 and TRBJ1-1; no firm D call. Germline loops: CDR1 LGHNA, CDR2 YNFKEQ. Trimming took 1 base from V and 8 from J, leaving 8 bases between them. The length of the CDR3 is 12 residues. The CDR3 DNA reads TGTGCCAGCAGCCAAGTCCCGGAAGAAGCTTTCTTT. Its translation is CASSQVPEEAFF.

This clonotype was counted only a few times. The chain has TRBV19 and TRBJ1-2; 9 nucleotides match TRBD1. The CDR3 sequence is 14 residues long. J was trimmed by 4 bases and V by 5 bases; bases with no gene match: 5. Germline lookup yields CDR1 LNHDA and CDR2 SQIVND (reference sequence). The CDR3 DNA sequence: TGTGCCAGTAGTGGGGACAGGGAGCCCTATGGCTACACCTTC. Protein: CASSGDREPYGYTF.

In its sample, this clonotype was seen many times. V usage is TRBV29-1 and J usage is TRBJ1-1; 7 bases fit TRBD1. Germline assignment: CDR1 SQVTM and CDR2 ANQGSEA. CDR3 length equals 12 residues. J gave up 3 bases and V 7 bases, and 5 bases lay outside the gene matches. The CDR3 coding sequence is TGCAGCGGACGACAGGGCGACACTGAAGCTTTCTTT. Its translation: CSGRQGDTEAFF.

V usage is TRBV12-3 or TRBV12-4 and J usage is TRBJ2-7; 8 nucleotides align to TRBD2. Trimming cost V 5 bases and J 3 bases; bases outside gene matches: 12. The CDR3 runs 16 residues. DNA for the CDR3: TGTGCCAGCAGTCGAATCCCCAGCGGGACTAGCTACGAGCAGTACTTC. Its protein product is CASSRIPSGTSYEQYF.

This clonotype was detected many times. J is TRBJ1-5 and V is TRBV30; possibly TRBD1 for D (5 bases). Between the trimmed V and J ends, which lost 4 bases and 1 base, there was a span of 8 bases. CDR1 is GTSNPN and CDR2 is SVGIG in the germline V gene (reference sequence). CDR3 size: 13 residues. The CDR3 is CAWNRDSNQPQHF. In DNA form, the CDR3 reads TGTGCCTGGAACCGGGACAGCAATCAGCCCCAGCATTTT.

The sample holds a few counts of this clonotype. The J gene is TRBJ2-2, the V gene TRBV28; TRBD2 matches at 12 bases. In germline, CDR1 is MDHEN, CDR2 SYDVKM. CDR3 length equals 15 residues. The junction had 6 bases not matched to a gene; V was cut back by 6 bases and J by 7 bases. The CDR3 DNA reads TGTGCCAGCAGCTATCTAGCGGGAGGGAACGGGGAGCTGTTTTTT. Amino acids: CASSYLAGGNGELFF.

CDR3 region: CASSQPPGTGNETQYF. CDR3 coding DNA: TGTGCCAGCAGCCAGCCCCCCGGGACAGGGAACGAGACCCAGTACTTC. J is TRBJ2-5 and V is TRBV3-1; 9 bases match TRBD1. From germline, CDR1 is LGHDT and CDR2 YNNKEL (reference sequence). The V segment lost 3 bases and the J segment 5 bases; nucleotides outside the gene matches: 10. This CDR3 has 16 amino acids.

This clonotype was seen at least ten times. This rearrangement joins TRBV7-9 to TRBJ2-4; the D gene is possibly TRBD2 (6 bases). Germline V CDR1 and CDR2: SEHNR, FQNEAQ (reference sequence). Trimming removed 4 bases from V and 3 bases from J, with 10 bases in between. There are 14 residues in the CDR3. For the CDR3, the DNA is TGTGCCAGCAGCTCCGGAGGGCGCAAAAACATTCAGTACTTC. It is translated as CASSSGGRKNIQYF.

This clonotype was detected ten times or more. The chain couples TRBV20-1 to TRBJ2-7; 8 bases align to TRBD1. This CDR3 spans 12 amino acids. Trimming took 6 bases from V and 4 from J; bases not matched to a gene: 5. CDR1 DFQATT and CDR2 SNEGSKA come from the germline V gene (reference sequence). The CDR3 spells CSARTGLYEQYF. CDR3 nucleotides: TGCAGTGCCAGGACAGGGCTGTACGAGCAGTACTTC.

The CDR3 spells CASSHLLNIQYF. The DNA of the CDR3 is TGTGCCAGCAGCCATCTACTAAACATTCAGTACTTC. The J gene is TRBJ2-4, the V gene TRBV14; D remains ambiguous. This CDR3 is built from 12 residues. V was trimmed by 3 bases and J by 6 bases, leaving 6 bases between them. Germline CDR1 reads SGHDN; CDR2 reads FVKESK. Complete variable domain (other parts from reference TRBV14 and TRBJ2-4): EAGVTQFPSHSVIEKGQTVTLRCDPISGHDNLYWYRRVMGKEIKFLLHFVKESKQDESGMPNNRFLAERTGGTYSTLKVQPAELEDSGVYFCASSHLLNIQYFGAGTRLSVL.

J is TRBJ1-5 and V is TRBV20-1; D unclear. V lost 6 bases, J lost 6 bases, and 12 bases lay in between. Germline V gives CDR1 DFQATT, CDR2 SNEGSKA (reference sequence). This CDR3 has 12 amino acids. The CDR3 is CSAESGAQPQHF. The CDR3 DNA reads as TGCAGTGCCGAATCGGGTGCTCAGCCCCAGCATTTT.

In DNA form, the CDR3 reads TGTGCCAGGCCGGCGAGTGGGACAGGTAACAATGAGCAGTTCTTC. It codes for CARPASGTGNNEQFF. The chain couples TRBV19 to TRBJ2-1, with 8 bases lining up with TRBD1. J lost 5 bases, V lost 9 bases, and 12 bases had no gene match. The germline gives CDR1 LNHDA, CDR2 SQIVND (reference sequence). The CDR3 covers 15 residues.

This clonotype has a handful of counts. A read error may explain this, as a much larger clone is one base away. J is TRBJ2-1 and V is TRBV30; D is tentatively TRBD1 or TRBD2 (5 bases each). CDR3 length equals 13 residues. The V gene's germline CDR1 is GTSNPN and CDR2 SVGIG (reference sequence). Between the trimmed V and J ends, which lost 5 bases and 8 bases, there was a span of 16 bases. The CDR3 bases are TGTGCCTGGGGGGCTAGGGGTAGCGATGAGCAGTTCTTC. Its protein product is CAWGARGSDEQFF.